One sample yielded the 20 T cell receptor beta chains listed below, sequenced in a study of T cells expressing NK-cell markers. TCRdb reprocessed the 5' RACE reads and keeps a single row for each CDR3 protein, giving no DNA. This repertoire includes 250,000 to 300,000 distinct CDR3 sequences. The sequencing sample was made of blood T cells: a sorted CD56 or NKG2C T cell subset, CD4+ or CD8+ T cells, or bulk PBMC T cells (not recorded which). The receptors shown here come from a man in his late teens or twenties in good health.

This chain links TRBV6-5 with TRBJ2-5. The germline V gene encodes CDR1 MNHEY and CDR2 SVGAGI. The length of the CDR3 is 14 residues. The CDR3: CASSLLLARETQYF.

The chain uses TRBV5-5 and TRBJ2-3. Germline CDR1 and CDR2: SGHKS and YYEKEE (reference sequence). The CDR3 totals 13 residues. This CDR3 reads CASSLAKRDTQYF.

The rearrangement uses TRBV14 and TRBJ2-5; TCRdb selects TRBD2, and the lack of DNA leaves this call unchecked. The CDR3 covers 15 residues. Germline assignment: CDR1 SGHDN and CDR2 FVKESK. Here the CDR3 reads CASSQEVGGSETQYF.

This chain uses TRBV12-3 or TRBV12-4 with TRBJ1-2; TCRdb's D call of TRBD1 is untestable without DNA. This CDR3 comprises 13 residues. CDR3 residues: CASTLTGNYGYTF.

This rearrangement joins TRBV19 to TRBJ1-1. Germline-derived CDR1 and CDR2 are LNHDA and SQIVND (reference sequence). This CDR3 contains 14 residues. This CDR3 reads CASSIDLQVTEAFF.

This chain uses TRBV7-9 with TRBJ2-1; with no DNA, the TCRdb D assignment of TRBD1 cannot be verified. CDR3 length equals 15 residues. Germline-derived CDR1 and CDR2 are SEHNR and FQNEAQ (reference sequence). The CDR3 reads CASSSPGTGGNEQFF.

The V and J genes are TRBV6-1 and TRBJ2-7; TCRdb's assignment of TRBD1 cannot be checked, as there is no DNA. Germline V gives CDR1 MNHNS, CDR2 SASEGT. There are 14 residues in the CDR3. The CDR3 loop reads CASSQPGGGREQYF.

The chain employs TRBV7-3 and TRBJ2-1. The CDR3 is 16 amino acids. The germline gives CDR1 SGHTA, CDR2 FQGTGA. CDR3 protein: CASSLTDPSSYNEQFF.

The chain links TRBV28 to TRBJ2-7; TCRdb's D call, TRBD1, is unchecked because there is no DNA. This CDR3 is 15 amino acids long. The V gene's germline CDR1 is MDHEN and CDR2 SYDVKM. The CDR3: CASRLSRGFSYEQYF.

The V and J genes are TRBV20-1 and TRBJ2-5; TCRdb gives TRBD1 as the D gene, but with no DNA this cannot be confirmed. CDR1 and CDR2 (germline): DFQATT, SNEGSKA (reference sequence). This CDR3 region has 14 residues. CDR3 region: CSARRGQYQETQYF.

The genes are TRBV5-1 and TRBJ2-3. Germline V gene lookup returns CDR1 SGHRS and CDR2 YFSETQ. The CDR3 spans 16 residues. The CDR3 protein is CASSLDLGLSTDTQYF.

J is TRBJ2-1 and V is TRBV20-1; there is no DNA to check the TCRdb D call of TRBD2. CDR3 length equals 15 residues. Germline CDR1 reads DFQATT; CDR2 reads SNEGSKA (reference sequence). CDR3 sequence reads: CSATPGTSDYNEQFF.

V and J are TRBV9 and TRBJ2-1; TCRdb lists TRBD1, though no DNA is available to test this call. In germline, CDR1 is SGDLS, CDR2 YYNGEE. The CDR3 is 15 amino acids. The CDR3 protein is CASSNRVSIGGEQFF.

The V gene is TRBV12-3 or TRBV12-4, the J gene TRBJ2-5; TCRdb indicates TRBD1, and absent DNA this call remains unverified. The CDR3 is made up of 11 amino acids. CDR3 residues: CASEGEETQYF.

The chain links TRBV29-1 to TRBJ1-2; TCRdb's D call of TRBD1 is untestable without DNA. CDR1 SQVTM and CDR2 ANQGSEA come from the germline V gene. The CDR3 covers 14 residues. CDR3 loop: CSVGGGSSTGGYTF.

The chain joins TRBV6-5 to TRBJ1-1; TCRdb's assignment of TRBD1 cannot be checked, as there is no DNA. The CDR3 sequence is 15 residues long. Germline-derived CDR1 and CDR2 are MNHEY and SVGAGI. CDR3 sequence reads: CASSSQGTAERWAFF.

CDR3 in amino acids: CASSYSKPGGDPSYNEQFF. The chain joins TRBV6-2 or TRBV6-3 to TRBJ2-1; the TCRdb call, TRBD1, lacks DNA for checking. There are 19 residues in the CDR3. Germline CDR1 MNHEY, CDR2 SVGEGT.

The V gene is TRBV11-2, the J gene TRBJ2-1; the D call from TCRdb, TRBD2, cannot be confirmed without DNA. This CDR3 contains 21 residues. CDR1 is SGHAT, CDR2 FQNNGV, per germline. The CDR3 loop reads CASSSGFVLGLAGGPGNEQFF.

The chain links TRBV12-3 or TRBV12-4 to TRBJ2-7. The CDR3 runs 12 residues. The CDR3 loop is CASSSEVGEQYF.

The gene calls are TRBV24-1 and TRBJ2-1; TCRdb outputs TRBD1, but without DNA this stays unchecked. The CDR3 extends over 16 amino acids. Per germline, CDR1 KGHDR and CDR2 SFDVKD. The chain's CDR3 is CATSALGGGAYNEQFF.